This TCR beta chain was found in a study of graft-versus-host responses after intestinal transplantation. Study overall: Each patient got anti-thymocyte globulin induction, then tacrolimus and steroids for approximately three years.

The V gene's germline CDR1 is LGHNA and CDR2 YSLEER. CDR3 length equals 15 residues. V gave up 1 base and J gave up 9 bases, with 16 bases separating them. Worth noting for this clone: Antigen: not known.

Whole-study findings and limits: High graft-versus-host to host-versus-graft T cell clonal ratios marked allografts of patients with graft-donor macrochimerism.

Libraries were prepared by immunoSEQ multiplex PCR; TCRdb keeps only in-frame clonotypes and omits some of them. Of about 64,000 clones in the sample, 85% to 95% are singletons; the top ten hold approximately 1.5%. The genes are TRBV4-3 and TRBJ2-1, with D maybe TRBD1 (6 bases). This clonotype originated in a human donor who was the organ donor for an intestinal transplant. The sequences come from unstimulated CD8+ T cells sorted from spleen or lymph node cells, collected before transplant. For the CDR3, the DNA is TGCGCCAGCAGCCAAGGGGCTAGGGGGTCGGGTGAGCAGTTCTTC. This gives the protein CASSQGARGSGEQFF.